This entry concerns a single TCR beta chain. Its antigen is as yet unknown. TCRdb's table, derived via immunoSEQ multiplex PCR, lists solely in-frame clones and lacks some. The sample has about 140,000 clones, approximately 90% seen once. Germline values: CDR1 MNHEY, CDR2 SMNVEV (reference sequence). The CDR3 extends over 15 amino acids. V lost 1 base and J lost 1, with 10 bases in between. The data belong to a study of T cell responses to AZD1222 COVID-19 vaccine. Whole-study results and caveats: Females outnumbered males among donors, who were mostly white British; clonal diversity was possibly underestimated.

Source: peripheral blood, taken on day 0 of AZD1222 vaccination. The TCR sequence derives from an adult in good health. The genes are TRBV27 and TRBJ1-1; TRBD1 is a possible D gene (5 bases). In nucleotides, the CDR3 is TGTGCCAGCAGTTTATTGGGGGGGACGAACACTGAAGCTTTCTTT. It codes for CASSLLGGTNTEAFF.